This T cell receptor beta chain was obtained from a study of shared clonotypes between healthy human individuals. Study-wide points: The four-donor shared clonotypes exceeded non-shared clonotypes in generation probability, with non-shared ones scoring lower.

The repertoire was sequenced with immunoSEQ multiplex PCR; TCRdb's copy has only in-frame clones and lacks some. Counted here are some 900,000 clones, more than 75% occurring once; the ten biggest clones make up around 1.4%. Concerning this clone itself: Its target is not known.

Trimming pared 0 bases from V and 7 bases from J, leaving 10 bases between. The germline V gene has CDR1 MNHNS and CDR2 SASEGT. There are 14 residues in the CDR3. The chain is built from TRBV6-1 and TRBJ2-1; weak D call: TRBD2 (5 bases). The sequenced sample was memory CD4+ T cells sorted from blood. The subset: CD45RA-negative fraction. This TCR derives from a man aged 18 to 30 in good health. The DNA for the CDR3 is TGTGCCAGCAGTGAAGCGGGAGTTGCGAATGAGCAGTTCTTC. Translating it yields CASSEAGVANEQFF.